Shown below are 17 T cell receptor beta chains from a single sample sequenced in a study of T cells in Graves' hyperthyroidism and ophthalmopathy (dated by TCRdb to the late 2010s). Library method: multiplex PCR. Reads for this sample came from an Illumina HiSeq 2000. The TCR beta CDR3 regions were amplified from the RNA transcripts. The TCR CDR3 was subjected to a first round of RT-PCR using the HTBI primer set and the Qiagen OneStep RT-PCR kit. In-frame beta chains were kept once TCRdb had trimmed the public reads at Q25 with fastp and called clones with MiXCR. Rows merge per CDR3 protein into single entries with the most common DNA and genes. This sample holds under 350,000 distinct CDR3 sequences; around 20% were observed only once. About 50% of the sample comes from the top ten. The material sequenced was blood. The receptors were sampled from a woman in her 50s with Graves' hyperthyroidism.

Ten or more counts support this clonotype. The chain is built from TRBV7-2 and TRBJ2-2, with 10 positions matching TRBD2. The CDR3 is 16 amino acids. Germline V gene data show CDR1 as SGHTA and CDR2 as FQGNSA. V trimming: 2 bases; J trimming: 5 bases; junction bases outside the gene matches: 5. The CDR3, as DNA: TGTGCCAGCAGCTTAAAAAGCGGGGGGGCTACCGGGGAGCTGTTTTTT. It specifies CASSLKSGGATGELFF.

V gene TRBV2 combines with J gene TRBJ2-7; 9 bases align to TRBD2. Losses at the gene ends were 7 bases for V and 2 bases for J; bases not matched to a gene: 6. CDR1 and CDR2 from the germline V gene are SNHLY and FYNNEI. CDR3 length: 14 amino acids. The CDR3 nucleotides read TGTGCCAGCACCCTACTAGCGGGTGCCTACGAGCAGTACTTC. Protein: CASTLLAGAYEQYF.

The table lists this clonotype with a count of one. The gene calls are TRBV30 and TRBJ1-2; perhaps TRBD1 as D (6 bases). V gave up 5 bases and J gave up 4 bases, with 11 bases separating them. The CDR3 runs to 12 residues. CDR1 and CDR2 from the germline V gene are GTSNPN and SVGIG (reference sequence). The CDR3 loop reads CAWARGGYGYTF. Written as DNA, the CDR3 is TGTGCCTGGGCCAGGGGAGGCTATGGCTACACCTTC. Based on the CDR3 plus reference TRBV30 and TRBJ1-2, the full variable domain is SQTIHQWPATLVQPVGSPLSLECTVEGTSNPNLYWYRQAAGRGLQLLFYSVGIGQISSEVPQNLSASRPQDRQFILSSKKLLLSDSGFYLCAWARGGYGYTFGSGTRLTVV.

V and J are TRBV2 and TRBJ2-5; the D gene is possibly TRBD1 (5 bases). Germline V CDR1 and CDR2: SNHLY, FYNNEI. V lost 6 bases, J lost 1 base, and 15 bases lay in between. The CDR3 totals 15 residues. CDR3 bases: TGTGCCAGCAGGGAGACAGAAGGCCTCCAAGAGACCCAGTACTTC. It codes for CASRETEGLQETQYF.

This sequence joins TRBV28 and TRBJ1-1; D remains ambiguous. Germline lookup yields CDR1 MDHEN and CDR2 SYDVKM. V lost 2 bases, J lost 1 base, and 8 bases lay in between. The CDR3 contains 14 residues. CDR3 nucleotides: TGTGCCAGCAGTTTACGTCAAGAGAACACTGAAGCTTTCTTT. Translating gives CASSLRQENTEAFF.

The chain has TRBV6-1 and TRBJ1-5; maybe TRBD1 (5 bases). CDR1 MNHNS and CDR2 SASEGT come from the germline V gene. Deletions cut 3 bases from V and 2 bases from J, with 14 bases between. The CDR3 consists of 16 residues. CDR3: CASSEGEGWGNQPQHF. The CDR3 coding sequence is TGTGCCAGCAGTGAGGGGGAGGGATGGGGCAATCAGCCCCAGCATTTT.

This clonotype occurred many times. V usage is TRBV2 and J usage is TRBJ2-1; possible D gene TRBD1, 6 bases. Deletions cut 3 bases from V and 2 bases from J, with 14 bases between. Germline lookup yields CDR1 SNHLY and CDR2 FYNNEI. This CDR3 has 16 amino acids. CDR3 amino acids: CASSDRGRGTYNEQFF. As DNA, the CDR3 is TGTGCCAGCAGTGATCGAGGCAGGGGCACCTACAATGAGCAGTTCTTC.

This clonotype was seen at least ten times. The CDR3 here is CASSFSGTGDTEAFF. CDR3 nucleotides: TGCGCCAGCAGCTTCTCCGGGACAGGGGACACTGAAGCTTTCTTT. The chain links TRBV5-1 to TRBJ1-1, with 10 bases aligning to TRBD1. The CDR3 has 15 residues. With V trimmed by 2 bases and J by 3 bases, 4 bases remained unmatched. Looked up from germline, CDR1 is SGHRS and CDR2 is YFSETQ.

This clonotype was observed at least ten times. The gene calls are TRBV25-1 and TRBJ2-2; D remains ambiguous. The CDR3 sequence is 18 residues long. Trimming pared 2 bases from V and 3 bases from J, leaving 19 bases between. Germline V CDR1 and CDR2: MGHDK, SYGVNS. DNA for the CDR3: TGTGCCAGCAGTGAAGGTTCCGGTTCAGTAAGACACACCGGGGAGCTGTTTTTT. Translated, it gives CASSEGSGSVRHTGELFF.

This clonotype appeared a single time. This clone may be a read error of a much larger clone one base away. This sequence joins TRBV7-3 and TRBJ2-3, with D tentatively TRBD1 (6 bases). This CDR3 contains 13 residues. V was cut by 5 bases and J by 4 bases, with 10 bases left in between. Germline assignment: CDR1 SGHTA and CDR2 FQGTGA. CDR3 amino acids: CASSIQGADTQYF. The CDR3 DNA is TGTGCCAGCAGCATACAGGGCGCAGATACGCAGTATTTT.

This clonotype has ten or more counts. The rearrangement links TRBV4-2 to TRBJ2-2; 11 nucleotides align to TRBD2. The V and J ends lost 1 base and 6 bases, in that order; junction bases with no gene match: 7. Germline values: CDR1 LGHNA, CDR2 YNFKEQ. The CDR3 loop spans 17 amino acids. The CDR3, as DNA: TGTGCCAGCAGCCAAGTGGGGACTAGCGGTGGCCCCGGGGAGCTGTTTTTT. Protein product: CASSQVGTSGGPGELFF.

This clonotype showed up many times. The V gene is TRBV11-2, the J gene TRBJ1-1; 8 nucleotides agree with TRBD1. V trimming: 5 bases; J trimming: 0 bases; junction bases outside the gene matches: 8. The CDR3 contains 16 residues. From germline, CDR1 is SGHAT and CDR2 FQNNGV. The CDR3 DNA is TGTGCCAGCAGCCGACAGGGGTTAGGGATGAACACTGAAGCTTTCTTT. It specifies CASSRQGLGMNTEAFF.

This clonotype came up many times. This chain links TRBV6-1 with TRBJ1-6; TRBD1 is a possible D gene (6 bases). The V and J ends lost 8 bases and 5 bases respectively, with 13 bases between them. This CDR3 comprises 14 residues. Germline CDR1 MNHNS, CDR2 SASEGT. CDR3 bases: TGTGCCAGCTCCGGGACATTAAATAATTCACCCCTCCACTTT. Its protein product is CASSGTLNNSPLHF.

This clonotype was seen ten or more times. The chain links TRBV11-3 to TRBJ2-2; TRBD2 might be the D (5 bases). Looked up from germline, CDR1 is SGHNT and CDR2 is YENEEA. Trimming stripped 5 bases from V and 5 bases from J, with 15 bases between. The CDR3 loop spans 15 amino acids. As DNA, the CDR3 is TGTGCCAGCAGCCTCCTCGTTGCGGGTACCGGGGAGCTGTTTTTT. Protein sequence: CASSLLVAGTGELFF.

This chain links TRBV6-2 or TRBV6-3 with TRBJ1-1; D gene ambiguous. The length of the CDR3 is 14 residues. The V end was cut by 6 bases, the J end by 0 bases, with 11 bases between. Germline CDR1 is MNHEY and CDR2 is SVGEGT. This CDR3 reads CASSLGWLNTEAFF. CDR3 nucleotides: TGTGCCAGCAGCTTAGGCTGGCTGAACACTGAAGCTTTCTTT.

The chain is built from TRBV19 and TRBJ1-2; 8 nucleotides align to TRBD1. The CDR3 sequence is 15 residues long. Trimming at V came to 3 bases and at J to 9 bases, leaving 12 bases not matched to a gene. Germline CDR1 and CDR2: LNHDA and SQIVND (reference sequence). The CDR3 DNA reads TGTGCCAGTAGTATCGCACCACGGACAGGGAGACGCTACACCTTC. Protein product: CASSIAPRTGRRYTF.

With respect to this clonotype: Given a much more abundant clone one base away, this may be a read error. The rearrangement uses TRBV29-1 and TRBJ1-1, with D unresolved. The germline V gene encodes CDR1 SQVTM and CDR2 ANQGSEA. CDR3 length: 11 amino acids. This CDR3 reads CSASRLTEALF. The CDR3 DNA reads as TGCAGCGCTAGCCGGCTCACTGAAGCTCTCTTT. The whole variable domain, remainder taken from reference TRBV29-1 and TRBJ1-1, is SAVISQKPSRDICQRGTSLTIQCQVDSQVTMMFWYRQQPGQSLTLIATANQGSEATYESGFVIDKFPISRPNLTFSTLTVSNMSPEDSSIYLCSASRLTEALFGQGTRLTVV.